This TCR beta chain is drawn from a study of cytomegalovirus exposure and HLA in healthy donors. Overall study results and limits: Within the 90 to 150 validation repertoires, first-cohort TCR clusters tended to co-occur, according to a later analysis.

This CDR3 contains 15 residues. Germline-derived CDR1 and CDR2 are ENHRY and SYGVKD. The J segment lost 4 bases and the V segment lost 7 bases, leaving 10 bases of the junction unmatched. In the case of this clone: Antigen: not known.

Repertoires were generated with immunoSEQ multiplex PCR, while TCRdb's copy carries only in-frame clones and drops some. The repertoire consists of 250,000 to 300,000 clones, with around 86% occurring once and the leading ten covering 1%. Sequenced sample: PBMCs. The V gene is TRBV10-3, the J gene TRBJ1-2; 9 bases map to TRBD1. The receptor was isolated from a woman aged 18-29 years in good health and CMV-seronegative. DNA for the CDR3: TGTGCCATCAAGGGTTTTGGGGACAGGGCCTATGGCTACACCTTC. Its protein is CAIKGFGDRAYGYTF.